These 18 T cell receptor beta chains share one sample of origin, sequenced in a study of Ad26.COV2.S vaccination and SARS-CoV-2 variants. Some clones are missing from TCRdb's copy, which holds only in-frame ones; the method was immunoSEQ multiplex PCR. Of some 180,000 clones in the sample, approximately 88% are singletons; the top ten hold about 5.5%. The sequences come from peripheral blood, collected after recovery from COVID-19. Receptor source: a human donor who had recovered from COVID-19.

This sequence joins TRBV13 and TRBJ2-2; D ambiguous. Per the germline V gene, CDR1 is PRHDT and CDR2 is FYEKMQ (reference sequence). This CDR3 comprises 13 residues. The V end was cut by 5 bases, the J end by 4 bases, with 8 bases between. The CDR3 DNA reads TGTGCCAGCAGCCCGCGATCCACCGGGGAGCTGTTTTTT. Its protein product is CASSPRSTGELFF.

The rearrangement uses TRBV2 and TRBJ2-3, with D perhaps matching TRBD1 or TRBD2 (6 bases each). Trimming left V 9 bases short and J 2 bases short, with 15 bases between. The CDR3 runs 14 residues. The V gene's germline CDR1 is SNHLY and CDR2 FYNNEI. The chain's CDR3 is CASLGGRLTDTQYF. CDR3 coding DNA: TGTGCCAGTCTGGGGGGCAGGCTCACAGATACGCAGTATTTT.

This clone was counted once. The chain recombines TRBV4-2 with TRBJ1-2; D unclear. V was shortened by 4 bases and J by 8 bases, with 23 bases between the two germline ends. Germline values: CDR1 LGHNA, CDR2 YNFKEQ. CDR3 length: 16 residues. For the CDR3, the DNA is TGTGCCAGCAGCCTTCCGTCGGGGAGGTACCAAGGGGGCTACACCTTC. Protein: CASSLPSGRYQGGYTF.

The chain carries TRBV9 and TRBJ2-7, with D possibly matching TRBD2 (5 bases). V gave up 0 bases and J gave up 4 bases, with 8 bases separating them. Germline V gene data show CDR1 as SGDLS and CDR2 as YYNGEE. This CDR3 is built from 13 residues. CDR3 protein: CASSVGTSYEQYF. The CDR3 DNA follows: TGTGCCAGCAGCGTAGGGACTTCTTACGAGCAGTACTTC.

V is TRBV19 and J is TRBJ2-2; 13 bases agree with TRBD2. The germline CDR1 and CDR2 sequences are LNHDA and SQIVND (reference sequence). The length of the CDR3 is 16 residues. After removal of 5 bases from V and 6 bases from J, the junction contained 6 bases not matched to a gene. CDR3 DNA sequence: TGTGCCAGTAGTTGGGGGACTAGCGGGAAGGCCGGGGAGCTGTTTTTT. Its translation is CASSWGTSGKAGELFF.

The chain has TRBV11-2 and TRBJ2-7; no firm D call. V lost 3 bases, J lost 1 base, and 10 bases lay in between. The CDR3 spans 14 residues. Germline V gene data show CDR1 as SGHAT and CDR2 as FQNNGV. Here the CDR3 DNA reads TGTGCCAGCAGCTTCAGAAGGGATTCCTACGAGCAGTACTTC. Its translation is CASSFRRDSYEQYF.

The table lists this clone with a count of one. V is TRBV7-2 and J is TRBJ2-2; no reliable D call. CDR3 length equals 15 residues. Germline V gene lookup returns CDR1 SGHTA and CDR2 FQGNSA. The V and J ends lost 1 base and 2 bases respectively, with 8 bases between them. CDR3 DNA: TGTGCCAGCAGCTTAGAACGGCTTAACACCGGGGAGCTGTTTTTT. Protein sequence: CASSLERLNTGELFF.

With regard to this clone: One end of the junction fails to match germline, which may point to a read error. V and J are TRBV6-5 and TRBJ2-7, with D uncertain. Looked up from germline, CDR1 is MNHEY and CDR2 is SVGAGI. The length of the CDR3 is 13 residues. In DNA, the CDR3 is TGTGCCAGCAGTTACTCGAAGTGGTCCTCTGAGGACTTC. This encodes CASSYSKWSSEDF.

The rearrangement uses TRBV10-1 and TRBJ1-1, with TRBD1 matching 8 bases. V gave up 6 bases and J gave up 0 bases; unmatched junction bases: 12. This CDR3 contains 17 residues. From germline, CDR1 is WNHNN and CDR2 SYGVQD (reference sequence). The CDR3 region is CASSTSRTGIMNTEAFF. The CDR3 nucleotides read TGCGCCAGCAGCACCTCTCGGACAGGGATTATGAACACTGAAGCTTTCTTT.

This chain links TRBV5-5 with TRBJ2-4; D ambiguous. Trimming removed 4 bases at V and 8 bases at J, with 22 bases between. The CDR3 extends over 16 amino acids. In germline, CDR1 is SGHKS, CDR2 YYEKEE (reference sequence). The CDR3 region has the DNA TGTGCCAGCAGCCCCCTGGTGAGAGATAGCTCACACATTCAGTACTTC. This codes for CASSPLVRDSSHIQYF.

The chain has TRBV2 and TRBJ2-3; D possibly corresponds to TRBD2 (6 bases). CDR3 length: 14 residues. In germline, CDR1 is SNHLY, CDR2 FYNNEI. Trimming shortened V by 2 bases and J by 4 bases, and 10 bases separated the two germline ends. The CDR3 DNA reads as TGTGCCAGCAGTGAAATGGGACTGGCAGATACGCAGTATTTT. Protein product: CASSEMGLADTQYF.

The genes are TRBV5-1 and TRBJ2-1; D not certain. V shed 3 bases and J shed 6 bases, with 10 bases lying between them. The CDR3 length is 13 residues. Per the germline V gene, CDR1 is SGHRS and CDR2 is YFSETQ. The CDR3 DNA is TGCGCCAGCAGCTCGAGGCCCCTCAATGAGCAGTTCTTC. Residues: CASSSRPLNEQFF.

The chain links TRBV3-1 (or the pseudogene TRBV3-2) to TRBJ2-1; TRBD2 might be the D (6 bases). The V end was cut by 3 bases, the J end by 2 bases, with 11 bases between. This CDR3 comprises 15 residues. Germline V gene lookup returns CDR1 LGHDT and CDR2 YNNKEL (reference sequence). CDR3 nucleotides: TGTGCCAGCAGCCAGCTCGGGGGAACCTACAATGAGCAGTTCTTC. Protein product: CASSQLGGTYNEQFF.

Only a few counts were recorded for this clone. V and J are TRBV5-1 and TRBJ2-7; maybe TRBD1 (7 bases). V gave up 0 bases and J gave up 6 bases, with 16 bases separating them. The CDR3 spans 15 residues. Germline assignment: CDR1 SGHRS and CDR2 YFSETQ. The CDR3 region has the DNA TGCGCCAGCAGCTTGGGCGGGACAGCATCTCTCGAGCAGTACTTC. This gives the protein CASSLGGTASLEQYF.

The rearrangement uses TRBV6-5 and TRBJ1-1; TRBD1 is a possible D gene (5 bases). Germline V lookup: CDR1 MNHEY, CDR2 SVGAGI. This CDR3 spans 15 amino acids. The V gene lost 7 bases and the J gene lost 5 bases, with 20 bases spanning the gap. CDR3 protein: CASTMGGVRVTEAFF. As DNA, the CDR3 is TGTGCCAGCACTATGGGAGGGGTCCGAGTTACTGAAGCTTTCTTT.

The CDR3, as DNA: TGTGCCAGTAGTATAGTCCAGGGATGGGGCACCGGGGAGCTGTTTTTT. This codes for CASSIVQGWGTGELFF. The V call is TRBV19, the J call TRBJ2-2; possible D gene TRBD1, 5 bases. V was shortened by 1 base and J by 4 bases, with 13 bases between the two germline ends. The CDR3 is made up of 16 amino acids. Germline V gene sequence: CDR1 LNHDA, CDR2 SQIVND (reference sequence).

This rearrangement joins TRBV6-1 to TRBJ2-5; no definite D call. The CDR3 contains 11 residues. V shed 0 bases and J shed 5 bases, with 1 base lying between them. The germline CDR1 and CDR2 sequences are MNHNS and SASEGT. Here the CDR3 DNA reads TGTGCCAGCAGTGAAGCGGAGACCCAGTACTTC. Its translation: CASSEAETQYF.

The chain is built from TRBV15 and TRBJ1-6, with a weak D call TRBD1 (5 bases). The V and J ends lost 8 bases and 6 bases respectively, with 14 bases between them. Germline V gives CDR1 LNHNV, CDR2 YYDKDF (reference sequence). The CDR3 sequence is 14 residues long. The CDR3, as DNA: TGTGCCACCTCCCAGGCTGGGGGTAATTCACCCCTCCACTTT. Translation: CATSQAGGNSPLHF.